This T cell receptor (beta chain) was observed in a study of blood T cell repertoires in COVID-19. Study information: PBMCs, B-cell-depleted T cells, or T cells were the source of the cDNA or gDNA that made up the material.

The data were produced by immunoSEQ multiplex PCR, yet TCRdb's version contains in-frame clones alone and is incomplete. This table has about 290,000 clones, around four fifths appearing once. V lost 6 bases and J 4 bases, leaving 7 bases between the germline ends. The CDR3 runs to 13 residues. Germline CDR1 and CDR2: MNHEY and SVGAGI. The chain has TRBV6-5 and TRBJ1-6; D not resolved. The receptor comes from a woman in her forties or fifties with active or convalescent COVID-19. The sequencing sample was made of peripheral blood. Here the CDR3 reads CASRTDYNSPLHF. The CDR3 DNA reads TGTGCCAGCAGAACAGATTATAATTCACCCCTCCACTTT.